This paragraph reports one T cell receptor (beta chain). This record belongs to a study of post-analysis software for immune sequencing data. Libraries were made from TCR beta cDNA, and they carried unique molecular identifiers. In TCRdb, the PCR reads were re-called with MiXCR into one record per CDR3 protein. The sample carries hundreds of thousands of distinct CDR3 sequences, around 27% recorded once. The clonotype was recovered from a girl aged 10 to 17 with multiple sclerosis. Sequencing was performed on blood.

CDR3 in amino acids: CASSTTLGGSTDTQYF. CDR3 DNA: TGTGCCAGCAGTACCACACTAGGAGGGAGCACAGATACGCAGTATTTT. The chain joins TRBV12-3 or TRBV12-4 to TRBJ2-3; D might be TRBD2 (6 bases). The V gene lost 5 bases and the J gene lost 0 bases, with 15 bases spanning the gap. This CDR3 is 16 amino acids long.